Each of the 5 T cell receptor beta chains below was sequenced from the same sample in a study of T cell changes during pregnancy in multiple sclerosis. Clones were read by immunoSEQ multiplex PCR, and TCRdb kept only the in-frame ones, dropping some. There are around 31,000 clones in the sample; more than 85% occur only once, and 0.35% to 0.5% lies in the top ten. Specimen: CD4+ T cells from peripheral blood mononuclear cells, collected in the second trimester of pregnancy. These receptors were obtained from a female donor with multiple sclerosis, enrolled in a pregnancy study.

The CDR3 bases are TGTGCCAGCAGTTTTGCACAGGGTACTGAAGCTTTCTTT. Translation: CASSFAQGTEAFF. The V gene is TRBV28, the J gene TRBJ1-1; possibly TRBD1 for D (6 bases). Germline assignment: CDR1 MDHEN and CDR2 SYDVKM. The germline V and J ends were trimmed by 3 bases and 5 bases, with 10 bases remaining between them. This CDR3 is built from 13 residues.

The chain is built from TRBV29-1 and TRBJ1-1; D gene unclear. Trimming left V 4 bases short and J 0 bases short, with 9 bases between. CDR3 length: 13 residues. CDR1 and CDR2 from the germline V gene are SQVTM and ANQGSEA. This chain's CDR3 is CSVAVAMNTEAFF. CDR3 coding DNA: TGCAGCGTTGCGGTAGCTATGAACACTGAAGCTTTCTTT.

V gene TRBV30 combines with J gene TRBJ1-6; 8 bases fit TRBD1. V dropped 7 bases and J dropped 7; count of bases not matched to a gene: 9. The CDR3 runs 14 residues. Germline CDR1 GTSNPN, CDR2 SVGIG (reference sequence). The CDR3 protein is CAFLQGAKNSPLHF. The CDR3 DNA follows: TGTGCCTTCCTGCAGGGGGCGAAAAATTCACCCCTCCACTTT.

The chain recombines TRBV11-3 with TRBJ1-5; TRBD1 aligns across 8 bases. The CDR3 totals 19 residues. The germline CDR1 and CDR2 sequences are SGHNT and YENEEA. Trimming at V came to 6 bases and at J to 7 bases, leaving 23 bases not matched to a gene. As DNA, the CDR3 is TGTGCCAGCAGTTGTAGTGGATTCGGCAGGGGGCTGAGTCGGCAGCCCCAGCATTTT. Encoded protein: CASSCSGFGRGLSRQPQHF.

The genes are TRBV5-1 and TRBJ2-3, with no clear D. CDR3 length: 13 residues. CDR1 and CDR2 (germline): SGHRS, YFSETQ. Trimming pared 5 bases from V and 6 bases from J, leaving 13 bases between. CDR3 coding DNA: TGCGCCAGCAGATCAGAGGCTTGGGATACGCAGTATTTT. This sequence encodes CASRSEAWDTQYF.